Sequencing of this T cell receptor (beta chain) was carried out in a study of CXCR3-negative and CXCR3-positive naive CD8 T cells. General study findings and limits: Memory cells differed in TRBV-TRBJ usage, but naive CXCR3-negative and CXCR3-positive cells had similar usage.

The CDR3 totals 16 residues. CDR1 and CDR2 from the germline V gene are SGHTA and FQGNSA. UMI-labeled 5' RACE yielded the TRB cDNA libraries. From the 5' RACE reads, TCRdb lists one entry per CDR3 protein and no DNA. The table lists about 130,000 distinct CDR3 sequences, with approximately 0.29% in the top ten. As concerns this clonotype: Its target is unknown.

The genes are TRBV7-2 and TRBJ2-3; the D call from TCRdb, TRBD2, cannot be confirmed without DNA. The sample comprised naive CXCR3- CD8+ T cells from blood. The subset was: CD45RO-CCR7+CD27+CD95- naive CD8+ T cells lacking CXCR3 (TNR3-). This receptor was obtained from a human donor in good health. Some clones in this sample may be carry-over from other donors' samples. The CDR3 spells CASTRLAGETTDTQYF.